The present entry profiles one T cell receptor (beta chain) with its context. Its target is not known. The method was immunoSEQ multiplex PCR; TCRdb's version includes in-frame clones alone and lacks a portion of them. The top ten clones hold about 50% of a sample with some 47,000 clones, 83% of them seen once. The CDR3 has 16 amino acids. V was cut by 6 bases and J by 4 bases, with 18 bases left in between. CDR1 is LNHDA and CDR2 is SQIVND in the germline V gene (reference sequence). These data come from a study of T cell responses to AZD1222 COVID-19 vaccine. At the level of the study: Second-dose intervals near 4 or 12 weeks were combined.

General observations from the study: Mapped onto spike, vaccine-associated CD4 TCRs spanned it and were dominant at 160-218 and 743-854. Breadth and depth of Spike-specific TCRs rose after two AZD1222 doses. Samples come after the peak T cell response, not at day 14.

The sample here was peripheral blood, taken on day 0 of AZD1222 vaccination. The chain is built from TRBV19 and TRBJ2-2, with TRBD1 as a possible D gene (6 bases). This clonotype was sampled from an adult in good health. The CDR3 spells CASRGAGQMFTGELFF. CDR3 nucleotide sequence: TGTGCCAGTAGAGGTGCAGGACAGATGTTCACCGGGGAGCTGTTTTTT. The full variable domain, its missing parts supplied by reference TRBV19 and TRBJ2-2, is DGGITQSPKYLFRKEGQNVTLSCEQNLNHDAMYWYRQDPGQGLRLIYYSQIVNDFQKGDIAEGYSVSREKKESFPLTVTSAQKNPTAFYLCASRGAGQMFTGELFFGEGSRLTVL.